The source of this TCR beta chain is a study of T cell responses to AZD1222 COVID-19 vaccine. Broader study findings: Just a handful of AZD1222 recipients tested seropositive at baseline. Possibly, clonal diversity was underestimated; donors were largely white British and included more females. Regions left unmutated in variants are reportedly the target of nearly half of spike-specific TCRs. Repertoires were collected only later (after the peak T cell response had occurred).

Worth noting for this clone: Its target is not known.

Trimming took 10 bases from V and 5 from J; bases not matched to a gene: 10. The CDR3 runs to 13 residues. Germline lookup yields CDR1 SEHNR and CDR2 FQNEAQ (reference sequence). Some clones are missing from TCRdb's copy, which holds only in-frame ones; the method was immunoSEQ multiplex PCR. The table lists approximately 110,000 clones, 75% to 90% of them singletons. The clonotype comes from an adult who received the AZD1222 COVID-19 vaccine. J is TRBJ2-7 and V is TRBV7-9, with TRBD1 matching 8 bases. This specimen was peripheral blood, taken 28 days after the second AZD1222 dose. The CDR3 nucleotides read TGTGCCACCGCGGACAGGGACTTCGACGAGCAGTACTTC. This sequence encodes CATADRDFDEQYF. The variable domain in full, completed from reference TRBV7-9 and TRBJ2-7, reads DTGVSQNPRHKITKRGQNVTFRCDPISEHNRLYWYRQTLGQGPEFLTYFQNEAQLEKSRLLSDRFSAERPKGSFSTLEIQRTEQGDSAMYLCATADRDFDEQYFGPGTRLTVT.